This TCR beta chain originates from a study of blood T cells in healthy people across ages (dated by TCRdb to between 2014 and 2017). Regarding the complete study: In model experiments, roughly one uniquely barcoded TCR beta cDNA molecule per two T cells was captured by template switching. Age-related changes in TCR beta repertoire diversity were measured in the study by deep sequencing normalized with unique cDNA molecular identifiers. The donors were split into four age groups: young (average 16 years), middle-aged (about 40), aged (approximately 60) and long-lived (approximately 80). To avoid experimental bias, donors of different ages were spread randomly across the sequencing lanes. Two additional independent replicas of 1 million unique cDNA reads from the same blood draw were analyzed for two donors (one aged 18 to 30 and one aged 80 or older).

As concerns this clonotype: Its antigen remains undetermined. No base quality information exists; no much larger clone differs at one position.

The CDR3 contains 17 residues, cysteine and phenylalanine counted. Of all the DNA, just the CDR3 is kept, 51 bases in frame from base 1. Clipping removes 2 bases from V and 11 bases from J, with 14 as the unmatched junction base count. CDR1 and CDR2 are read off the germline V gene as SQVTM and ANQGSEA. Results the study describes overall, beyond this receptor: The long-lived group showed more naive CD4+ T cells, fewer expanded clones and increased TCR diversity than the aged group, suggesting age selection. Because donor CMV infection status was unknown, age-related changes in expanded clonotypes were potentially confounded. Total diversity estimates from one million sequenced T cells were considered lower bounds and underestimates. Observed TCR beta diversity per million T cells fell roughly linearly with age, and a significant reduction was already apparent by age around 44. Conclusive comparison of naive and antigen-experienced compartments was prevented by the profiling of bulk unsorted PBMCs. Observed TCR beta diversity correlated strongly with the percentage of naive T cells measured by flow cytometry.

The receptor library was made with 5' RACE. Sequenced on an Illumina HiSeq 2500. A second roughly 6 to 12 cycle PCR used a sample-barcoded 5' primer and a J-beta primer mix. A unique molecular identifier was introduced onto each TCR beta cDNA molecule by a template-switch 5' adaptor carrying 12 random nucleotides. Each sample yielded at least 3 million CDR3-containing paired-end reads. First-strand cDNA synthesis was performed from all RNA using the Mint cDNA synthesis kit, with priming by a TRBC-specific oligonucleotide. Following uracil-DNA glycosylase treatment, all cDNA underwent a first 18-cycle PCR with the universal primers M1SS and BC2_uni_R. In the source study's methods: For normalization, 1 million high-quality reads, each with a distinct molecular identifier, were randomly selected from each sample. Reads with shared molecular identifiers were discarded instead of being binned into consensus sequences. CDR3 identification, clonotype clustering and error correction used MiTCR with a Q25 quality threshold and the strictest error-elimination algorithm. Lower-bound total TCR beta diversity was estimated with a nonparametric unseen species model using Euler transformation. TCRdb passed the public sequencing reads through fastp at Q25 and MiXCR, retaining productive beta sequences. Each record represents a unique CDR3 protein, reported with the most common genes and DNA among its rows. These V and J calls are TCRdb output, not the study's own analysis. Recorded for this sample are about 1,000,000 distinct CDR3 sequences; over 35% of them occurred a single time. The ten largest clones take up 15% to 20% of the sample.

Donors were 30 to 45 systemically healthy Caucasian individuals from Russia aged roughly 6 to 100 years. Each donor gave 8 to 10 milliliters of peripheral blood, collected into EDTA-treated Vacutainer tubes. Ficoll-Paque density-gradient centrifugation was used to isolate PBMCs, with at least 6.5 million per sample. Total RNA was extracted from PBMCs with Trizol reagent, with at least 6 micrograms obtained per sample. The percentages of naive CD45RAhigh/CD27high T cells were determined by flow cytometry on a PBMC aliquot from every donor. Sequenced sample: blood. The rearrangement joined TRBV29-1 to TRBJ2-5, with 16 bases aligning to TRBD2. The sequence came from a woman aged 55 to 70 in good health. The DNA sequence is as follows: TGCAGCGTTGAACGTGGGACTAGCGGGAGGGCTTATAATGAGCAGTACTTC. This encodes CSVERGTSGRAYNEQYF.